Given below is one T cell receptor (beta chain) in context. The sample comes from a study of blood T cell repertoires in COVID-19. V was pared by 4 bases and J by 3 bases, with 25 bases between. The CDR3 contains 18 residues. Germline CDR1 and CDR2: SGHNT and YYREEE (reference sequence). Some clones are missing from TCRdb's copy, which holds only in-frame ones; the method was immunoSEQ multiplex PCR. The table has roughly 49,000 clones, approximately 93% seen once. Seattle patients were enrolled during active infection and followed longitudinally. The chain carries TRBV5-4 and TRBJ1-1; D gene unclear. The specimen sequenced was peripheral blood. The TCR originated in a man aged 55 to 70 with COVID-19, enrolled during active disease. The CDR3 bases are TGTGCCAGCAGCCGGGCGGGGTCTGGGCCAAGTATGTACACTGAAGCTTTCTTT. Its translation: CASSRAGSGPSMYTEAFF.